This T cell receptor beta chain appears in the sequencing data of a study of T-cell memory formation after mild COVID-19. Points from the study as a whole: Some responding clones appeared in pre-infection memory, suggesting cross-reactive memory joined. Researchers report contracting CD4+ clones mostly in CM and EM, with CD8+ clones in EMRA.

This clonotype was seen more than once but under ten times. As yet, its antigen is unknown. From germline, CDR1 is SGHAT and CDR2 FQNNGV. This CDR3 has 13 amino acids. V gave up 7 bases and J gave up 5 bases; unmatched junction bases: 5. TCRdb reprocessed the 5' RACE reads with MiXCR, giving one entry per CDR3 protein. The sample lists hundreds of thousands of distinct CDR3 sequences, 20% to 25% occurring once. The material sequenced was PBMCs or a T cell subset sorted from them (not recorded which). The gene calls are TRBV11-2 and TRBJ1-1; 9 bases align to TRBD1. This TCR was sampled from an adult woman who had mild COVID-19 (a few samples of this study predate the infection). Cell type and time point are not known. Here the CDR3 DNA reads TGTGCCAGCACTACAGGGGGCAGGACTGAAGCTTTCTTT. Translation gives CASTTGGRTEAFF.